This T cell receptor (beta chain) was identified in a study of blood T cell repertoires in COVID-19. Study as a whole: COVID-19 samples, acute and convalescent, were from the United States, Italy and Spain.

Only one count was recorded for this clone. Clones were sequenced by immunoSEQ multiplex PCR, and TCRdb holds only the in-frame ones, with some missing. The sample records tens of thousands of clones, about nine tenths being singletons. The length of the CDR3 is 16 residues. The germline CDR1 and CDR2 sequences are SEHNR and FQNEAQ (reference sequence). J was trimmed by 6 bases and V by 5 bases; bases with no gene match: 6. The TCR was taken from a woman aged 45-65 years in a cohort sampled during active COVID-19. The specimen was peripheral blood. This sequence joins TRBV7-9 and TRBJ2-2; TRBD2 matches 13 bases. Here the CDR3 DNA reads TGTGCCAGCAGCCAGGGGACTAGCGGGAATCCCGGGGAGCTGTTTTTT. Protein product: CASSQGTSGNPGELFF.